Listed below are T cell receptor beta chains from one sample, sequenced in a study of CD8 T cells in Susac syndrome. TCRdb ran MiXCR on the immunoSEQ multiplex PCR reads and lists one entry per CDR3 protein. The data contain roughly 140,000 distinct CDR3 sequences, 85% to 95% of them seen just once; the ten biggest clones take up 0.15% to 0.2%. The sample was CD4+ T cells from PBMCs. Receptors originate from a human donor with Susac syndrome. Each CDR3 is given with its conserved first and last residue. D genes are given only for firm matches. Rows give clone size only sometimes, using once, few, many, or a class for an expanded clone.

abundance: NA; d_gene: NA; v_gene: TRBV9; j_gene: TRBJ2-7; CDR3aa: CASSLRAGAYEQYF; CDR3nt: TGTGCCAGCAGCTTACGGGCCGGAGCCTACGAGCAGTACTTC
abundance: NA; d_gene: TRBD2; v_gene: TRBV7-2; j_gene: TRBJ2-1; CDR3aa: CASSLAASGGYEQFF; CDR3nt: TGTGCCAGCAGCTTAGCGGCTAGCGGGGGGTACGAGCAGTTCTTC
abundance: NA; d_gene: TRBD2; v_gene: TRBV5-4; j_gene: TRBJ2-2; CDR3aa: CASSPGTTPYTGELFF; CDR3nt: TGTGCCAGCAGCCCCGGGACTACCCCTTACACCGGGGAGCTGTTTTTT
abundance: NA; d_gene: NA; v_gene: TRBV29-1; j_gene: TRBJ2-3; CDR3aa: CSGTGTPHTDTQYF; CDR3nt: TGCAGCGGGACCGGGACACCCCACACAGATACGCAGTATTTT
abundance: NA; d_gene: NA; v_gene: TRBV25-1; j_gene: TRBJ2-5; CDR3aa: CASSDPSRGTETQYF; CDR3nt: TGTGCCAGCAGTGACCCCAGTCGGGGGACGGAGACCCAGTACTTC
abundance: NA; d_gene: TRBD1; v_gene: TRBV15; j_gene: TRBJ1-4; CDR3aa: CATSRGTGARDEKLFF; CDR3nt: TGTGCCACCAGCAGAGGTACAGGGGCTAGAGATGAAAAACTGTTTTTT
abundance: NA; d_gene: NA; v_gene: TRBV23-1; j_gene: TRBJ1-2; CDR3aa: CASSQCNSLGIWGYTF; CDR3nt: TGCGCCAGCAGTCAATGTAACAGCCTAGGCATATGGGGCTACACCTTC
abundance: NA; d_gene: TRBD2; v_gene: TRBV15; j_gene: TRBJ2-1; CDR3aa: CATVEWSGGINEQFF; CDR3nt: TGTGCCACCGTAGAATGGAGCGGGGGAATCAATGAGCAGTTCTTC
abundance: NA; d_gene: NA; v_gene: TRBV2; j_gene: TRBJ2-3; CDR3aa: CASSEALLDTDTQYF; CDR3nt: TGTGCCAGCAGTGAAGCGCTCCTTGACACAGATACGCAGTATTTT
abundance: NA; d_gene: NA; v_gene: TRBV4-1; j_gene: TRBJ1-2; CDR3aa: CASNDLRGYGYTF; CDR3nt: TGCGCCAGCAATGATCTAAGGGGCTATGGCTACACCTTC
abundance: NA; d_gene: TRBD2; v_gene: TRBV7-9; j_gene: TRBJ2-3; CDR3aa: CASSLGTSGGARPADTQYF; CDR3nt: TGTGCCAGCAGCTTAGGAACTAGCGGGGGGGCTCGTCCAGCCGATACGCAGTATTTT
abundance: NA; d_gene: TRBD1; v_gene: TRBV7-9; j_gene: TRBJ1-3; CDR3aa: CASSPDRAGNTIYF; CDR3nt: TGTGCCAGCAGCCCCGACAGGGCTGGAAACACCATATATTTT
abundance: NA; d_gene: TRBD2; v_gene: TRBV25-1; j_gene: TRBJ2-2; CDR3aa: CASSGTSPNTGELFF; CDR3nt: TGTGCCAGCAGTGGGACTAGCCCGAACACCGGGGAGCTGTTTTTT
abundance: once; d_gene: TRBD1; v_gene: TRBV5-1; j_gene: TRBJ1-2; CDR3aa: CASSSDRDRYFF; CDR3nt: TGCGCCAGCAGCTCAGACCGGGACAGATACTTCTTC
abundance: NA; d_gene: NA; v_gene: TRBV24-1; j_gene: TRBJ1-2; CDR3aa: CATSAGSFYGYTF; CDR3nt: TGTGCCACCAGTGCCGGGAGTTTCTATGGCTACACCTTC
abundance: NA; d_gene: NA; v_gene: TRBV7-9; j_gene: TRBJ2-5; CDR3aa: CASSSAGALGETQYF; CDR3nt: TGTGCCAGCAGCTCTGCGGGTGCGCTCGGGGAGACCCAGTACTTC
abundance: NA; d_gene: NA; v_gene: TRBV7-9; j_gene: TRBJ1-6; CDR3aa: CASSLGMGAPLHF; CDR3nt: TGTGCCAGCAGCTTAGGGATGGGTGCACCCCTCCACTTT
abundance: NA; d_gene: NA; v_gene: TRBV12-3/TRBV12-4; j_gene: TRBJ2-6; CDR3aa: CASSPGYRANVLTF; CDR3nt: TGTGCCAGCAGTCCGGGGTACAGGGCCAACGTCCTGACTTTC
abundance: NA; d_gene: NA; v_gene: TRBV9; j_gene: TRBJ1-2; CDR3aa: CASSGGVQGRANYGYTF; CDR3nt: TGTGCCAGCAGCGGAGGGGTGCAGGGCCGGGCTAACTATGGCTACACCTTC
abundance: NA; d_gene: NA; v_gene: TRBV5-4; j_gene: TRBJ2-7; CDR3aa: CASSPAADTYEQYF; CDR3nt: TGTGCCAGCAGCCCCGCTGCCGACACCTACGAGCAGTACTTC